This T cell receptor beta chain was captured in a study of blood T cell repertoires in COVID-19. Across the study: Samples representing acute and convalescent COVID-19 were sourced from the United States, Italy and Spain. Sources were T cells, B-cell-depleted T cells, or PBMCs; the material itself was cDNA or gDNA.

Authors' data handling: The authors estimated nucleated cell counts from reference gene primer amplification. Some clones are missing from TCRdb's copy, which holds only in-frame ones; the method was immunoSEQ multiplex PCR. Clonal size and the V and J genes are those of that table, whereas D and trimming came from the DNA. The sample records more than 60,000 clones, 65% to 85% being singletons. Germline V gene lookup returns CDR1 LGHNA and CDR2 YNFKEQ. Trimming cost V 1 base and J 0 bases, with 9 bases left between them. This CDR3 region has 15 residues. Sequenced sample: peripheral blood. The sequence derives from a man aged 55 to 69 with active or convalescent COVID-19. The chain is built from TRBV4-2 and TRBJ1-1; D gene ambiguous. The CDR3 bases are TGTGCCAGCAGCCAAGGGTCAGTAATGAACACTGAAGCTTTCTTT. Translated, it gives CASSQGSVMNTEAFF.